Following are 28 T cell receptor beta chains from one sample sequenced in a study of cytomegalovirus exposure and HLA in healthy donors. Amplification used 60 Vbeta primers and 13 Jbeta primers. Some clones are missing from TCRdb's copy, which holds only in-frame ones; the method was immunoSEQ multiplex PCR. The table has about 120,000 clones, 75% to 80% seen once. The sample comprised PBMCs. These receptors all come from a woman aged 40 to 50 in good health and CMV-seropositive.

The rearrangement joins TRBV4-1 to TRBJ2-7, with 10 bases identical to TRBD1. V gave up 7 bases and J gave up 2 bases; unmatched junction bases: 8. Germline CDR1 reads MGHRA; CDR2 reads YSYEKL. This CDR3 has 15 residues. CDR3 DNA: TGCGCCAGCACCCAGGGACAGGGGAGCCCCTACGAGCAGTACTTC. Amino acid sequence: CASTQGQGSPYEQYF.

The chain combines TRBV5-1 with TRBJ1-1; 7 bases fit TRBD1. Per the germline V gene, CDR1 is SGHRS and CDR2 is YFSETQ. Unmatched junction bases numbered 4, after V lost 4 bases and J lost 4 bases. The CDR3 consists of 13 residues. The DNA for the CDR3 is TGCGCCAGCAGCCAGCCAGGGGGCACTGAAGCTTTCTTT. It specifies CASSQPGGTEAFF.

Here the CDR3 DNA reads TGTGCCAGCAGCTTAGATTCAGGGGATCAAGCTTTCTTT. It encodes CASSLDSGDQAFF. This chain joins TRBV11-1 and TRBJ1-1, with D tentatively TRBD1 (6 bases). Germline lookup yields CDR1 SGHAT and CDR2 FQDESV (reference sequence). Trimming removed 1 base from V and 9 bases from J, with 12 bases in between. This CDR3 comprises 13 residues.

As concerns this clone: One end of the junction does not line up with germline, which may come from a read error. Other nucleotide sequences from this sample produce the same CDR3. The rearrangement joins TRBV6-6 to TRBJ2-7; 11 bases map to TRBD1. CDR1 is MNHNY and CDR2 is SVGAGI in the germline V gene (reference sequence). The CDR3 totals 14 residues. The CDR3 loop reads CASRSGTGGYEQYF. The CDR3, as DNA: TGCGCCAGCAGATCCGGGACAGGGGGCTACGAGCAGTACTTC.

V and J are TRBV27 and TRBJ1-4; TRBD1 agrees at 7 bases. V was pared by 5 bases and J by 6 bases, with 9 bases of the junction left unmatched. The CDR3 covers 15 residues. From germline, CDR1 is MNHEY and CDR2 SMNVEV (reference sequence). CDR3 amino acids: CASSPTGAPDEKLFF. The CDR3 bases are TGTGCCAGCAGTCCCACAGGGGCGCCGGATGAAAAACTGTTTTTT.

This sequence joins TRBV20-1 and TRBJ1-2; D unclear. V lost 3 bases and J lost 2, with 4 bases in between. CDR3 length: 11 amino acids. Germline lookup yields CDR1 DFQATT and CDR2 SNEGSKA (reference sequence). CDR3 nucleotide sequence: TGCAGTGCTAGGGAGAACTATGGCTACACCTTC. It yields the protein CSARENYGYTF.

The chain uses TRBV19 and TRBJ1-2, with no clear D. CDR1 and CDR2 from the germline V gene are LNHDA and SQIVND (reference sequence). V lost 3 bases, J lost 1 base, and 12 bases lay in between. This CDR3 is built from 15 residues. In DNA form, the CDR3 reads TGTGCCAGTAGTATGAGAGGAATAGGTAACTATGGCTACACCTTC. It specifies CASSMRGIGNYGYTF.

This clone showed up just a few times. This chain joins TRBV30 and TRBJ1-1; 7 bases fit TRBD1. Per germline, CDR1 GTSNPN and CDR2 SVGIG (reference sequence). This CDR3 is built from 14 residues. V dropped 4 bases and J dropped 10; count of bases not matched to a gene: 15. The CDR3 spells CAWTSTDRLGGAFF. The CDR3 bases are TGTGCCTGGACCTCGACGGACAGGTTGGGGGGAGCTTTCTTT. Based on the CDR3 plus reference TRBV30 and TRBJ1-1, the full variable domain is SQTIHQWPATLVQPVGSPLSLECTVEGTSNPNLYWYRQAAGRGLQLLFYSVGIGQISSEVPQNLSASRPQDRQFILSSKKLLLSDSGFYLCAWTSTDRLGGAFFGQGTRLTVV.

The chain uses TRBV19 and TRBJ1-1, with D maybe TRBD1 (6 bases). This CDR3 has 14 amino acids. V gave up 7 bases and J gave up 4 bases, with 16 bases separating them. Germline V gene sequence: CDR1 LNHDA, CDR2 SQIVND (reference sequence). CDR3 amino acids: CASNNNDRITEAFF. In DNA form, the CDR3 reads TGTGCCAGTAATAATAACGACAGGATCACTGAAGCTTTCTTT.

The chain couples TRBV18 to TRBJ1-5; 8 bases agree with TRBD1. The ends lost 5 bases at V and 3 bases at J; junction bases unmatched: 9. The CDR3 is made up of 16 amino acids. The germline CDR1 and CDR2 sequences are KGHSH and LQKENI. The CDR3 sequence: CASSSGQGGNNQPQHF. CDR3 bases: TGTGCCAGCTCATCCGGACAGGGAGGGAACAATCAGCCCCAGCATTTT.

The chain joins TRBV2 to TRBJ1-4; tentatively, D is TRBD1 (6 bases). V was trimmed by 5 bases and J by 0 bases, leaving 10 bases between them. The germline V gene has CDR1 SNHLY and CDR2 FYNNEI. CDR3 length: 15 amino acids. The CDR3 loop is CASSTGSATNEKLFF. CDR3 coding DNA: TGTGCCAGCAGTACAGGGAGCGCAACTAATGAAAAACTGTTTTTT.

V usage is TRBV10-3 and J usage is TRBJ1-6; TRBD1 agrees at 8 bases. CDR3 length equals 15 residues. With 5 bases clipped from V and 8 bases from J, the junction kept 8 bases outside the gene matches. CDR1 ENHRY and CDR2 SYGVKD come from the germline V gene. The CDR3 sequence is CAISPDRGNYSPLHF. CDR3 DNA: TGTGCCATCAGTCCAGACAGGGGAAATTATTCACCCCTCCACTTT.

The chain employs TRBV30 and TRBJ1-5; 11 bases agree with TRBD1. Looked up from germline, CDR1 is GTSNPN and CDR2 is SVGIG (reference sequence). V trimming: 5 bases; J trimming: 7 bases; junction bases outside the gene matches: 7. The CDR3 length is 14 residues. CDR3 region: CAWDPGQGEQPQHF. In DNA form, the CDR3 reads TGTGCCTGGGATCCGGGACAGGGGGAGCAGCCCCAGCATTTT.

This sequence joins TRBV11-3 and TRBJ1-6; a possible D gene is TRBD1 (6 bases). The germline CDR1 and CDR2 sequences are SGHNT and YENEEA. This CDR3 contains 14 residues. V was clipped by 2 bases and J by 9 bases, with 11 bases between them. This chain's CDR3 is CASSLKGDGSPLHF. The CDR3 DNA reads as TGTGCCAGCAGCTTAAAGGGGGACGGTTCACCCCTCCACTTT.

This clone turned up a few times. The genes are TRBV7-3 and TRBJ2-7; 8 positions agree with TRBD1. Losses at the gene ends were 5 bases for V and 6 bases for J; bases not matched to a gene: 12. This CDR3 has 15 amino acids. Germline-derived CDR1 and CDR2 are SGHTA and FQGTGA. The CDR3 protein is CASSPMGQANGEQYF. CDR3 in DNA: TGTGCCAGCAGCCCTATGGGACAGGCCAACGGCGAGCAGTACTTC.

The chain couples TRBV7-2 to TRBJ2-5; D may be TRBD2 (7 bases). Germline V CDR1 and CDR2: SGHTA, FQGNSA. With 3 bases removed from V and 5 bases from J, the gap between germline ends came to 16 bases. The CDR3 contains 15 residues. In DNA, the CDR3 is TGTGCCAGCAGCTTGGACCGGGGGGCTTGGGAGACCCAGTACTTC. Protein sequence: CASSLDRGAWETQYF.

V and J are TRBV30 and TRBJ1-3; weak D call: TRBD1 (6 bases). The V gene lost 7 bases and the J gene lost 2 bases, with 9 bases spanning the gap. CDR1 GTSNPN and CDR2 SVGIG come from the germline V gene (reference sequence). This CDR3 has 12 amino acids. The CDR3 loop reads CALNRAGNTIYF. The DNA of the CDR3 is TGTGCCTTAAACAGGGCTGGAAACACCATATATTTT. The complete variable domain, with remaining parts taken from reference TRBV30 and TRBJ1-3, reads SQTIHQWPATLVQPVGSPLSLECTVEGTSNPNLYWYRQAAGRGLQLLFYSVGIGQISSEVPQNLSASRPQDRQFILSSKKLLLSDSGFYLCALNRAGNTIYFGEGSWLTVV.

The CDR3, as DNA: TGTGCCAGCGGGACTGGGGTCGGTAAAAACATTCAGTACTTC. This sequence encodes CASGTGVGKNIQYF. This chain links TRBV27 with TRBJ2-4; possibly TRBD2 for D (6 bases). Germline CDR1 reads MNHEY; CDR2 reads SMNVEV (reference sequence). The CDR3 covers 14 residues. V dropped 8 bases and J dropped 4 bases, with 15 bases sitting between them.

The chain has TRBV23-1 and TRBJ1-1; D is perhaps TRBD1 (6 bases). TRBV23-1 belongs to the ORF category, with a function that is uncertain. The CDR3 extends over 17 amino acids. For the CDR3, the DNA is TGCGCACCTGTACCACCGGGACACTATTTGGGGGACACTGAAGCTTTCTTT. Translating it yields CAPVPPGHYLGDTEAFF.

Here the CDR3 reads CAWSIASNYGYTF. DNA of the CDR3: TGTGCCTGGAGTATCGCCAGTAACTATGGCTACACCTTC. This chain connects TRBV30 to TRBJ1-2; D ambiguous. Per germline, CDR1 GTSNPN and CDR2 SVGIG (reference sequence). V was cut by 2 bases and J by 1 base, with 8 bases left in between. This CDR3 is built from 13 residues.

This clone was counted a single time. CDR3 in DNA: TGTGCCAGCAGCTTAGAATCCCCGCCGGGACAGTATGCAACTAATGAAAAACTGTTTTTT. Its translation: CASSLESPPGQYATNEKLFF. The genes are TRBV11-3 and TRBJ1-4; TRBD1 matches 7 bases. J lost 0 bases, V lost 0 bases, and 13 bases had no gene match. CDR3 length: 20 residues. CDR1 and CDR2 from the germline V gene are SGHNT and YENEEA.

This chain connects TRBV5-1 to TRBJ2-5; TRBD2 agrees at 14 bases. From germline, CDR1 is SGHRS and CDR2 YFSETQ. The CDR3 extends over 16 amino acids. V lost 4 bases, J lost 5 bases, and 7 bases stayed unmatched. As DNA, the CDR3 is TGCGCCAGCAGCCAGGGACTAGCGGGGGTCCGGGAGACCCAGTACTTC. Protein sequence: CASSQGLAGVRETQYF.

This chain links TRBV5-4 with TRBJ2-2, with no clear D. CDR3 size: 15 residues. Trimming removed 2 bases at V and 8 bases at J, with 16 bases between. From germline, CDR1 is SGHNT and CDR2 YYREEE (reference sequence). CDR3 region: CASSFGSPERGELFF. In DNA form, the CDR3 reads TGTGCCAGCAGCTTTGGTAGCCCCGAACGGGGGGAGCTGTTTTTT.

The chain carries TRBV7-2 and TRBJ2-1; no definite D call. This CDR3 has 13 amino acids. The germline V gene has CDR1 SGHTA and CDR2 FQGNSA. Trimming removed 7 bases at V and 5 bases at J, with 12 bases between. This chain's CDR3 is CASTIPQNNEQFF. CDR3 coding DNA: TGTGCCAGCACCATCCCACAAAACAATGAGCAGTTCTTC.

V is TRBV30 and J is TRBJ2-1; TRBD2 matches 11 bases. The length of the CDR3 is 16 residues. Germline CDR1 reads GTSNPN; CDR2 reads SVGIG (reference sequence). Trimming cost V 0 bases and J 7 bases; bases outside gene matches: 8. The CDR3 DNA reads as TGTGCCTGGAGTGTACTCGGACTAGCGGGTCTAAATGAGCAGTTCTTC. This codes for CAWSVLGLAGLNEQFF.

The genes are TRBV19 and TRBJ2-3, with TRBD2 as a possible D gene (5 bases). V was pared by 6 bases and J by 0 bases, with 16 bases between. This CDR3 is built from 16 residues. Germline V gene data show CDR1 as LNHDA and CDR2 as SQIVND (reference sequence). DNA for the CDR3: TGTGCCAGTAGCGACTCCCAGCGGTTCAGCACAGATACGCAGTATTTT. Protein: CASSDSQRFSTDTQYF. The full variable domain, in which reference TRBV19 and TRBJ2-3 provide the parts outside the CDR3, is DGGITQSPKYLFRKEGQNVTLSCEQNLNHDAMYWYRQDPGQGLRLIYYSQIVNDFQKGDIAEGYSVSREKKESFPLTVTSAQKNPTAFYLCASSDSQRFSTDTQYFGPGTRLTVL.

The rearrangement links TRBV30 to TRBJ2-7; D remains unclear. The CDR3 totals 12 residues. The germline V gene encodes CDR1 GTSNPN and CDR2 SVGIG (reference sequence). V was clipped by 2 bases and J by 3 bases, with 8 bases between them. The CDR3 is CAWSPQYYEQYF. As DNA, the CDR3 is TGTGCCTGGAGTCCACAATACTACGAGCAGTACTTC.

The V and J genes are TRBV18 and TRBJ1-1, with 8 bases that match TRBD1. J was trimmed by 6 bases and V by 6 bases; bases with no gene match: 6. Germline lookup yields CDR1 KGHSH and CDR2 LQKENI. This CDR3 is 13 amino acids long. DNA of the CDR3: TGTGCCAGCTCGACAGGGGAAAGGGCTGAAGCTTTCTTT. As protein: CASSTGERAEAFF.